These 8 T cell receptor beta chains originate from one sample sequenced in a study of CD8+ T cells in alopecia areata. The sequencing template was cDNA reverse transcribed from extracted RNA. The method was immunoSEQ multiplex PCR; TCRdb's version includes in-frame clones alone and lacks a portion of them. In the table there are 270,000 or so clones, 58% of which are singletons. Treatment here: oral pan-JAK inhibitor, 5-10 mg twice daily. The sequencing here drew on CD4+ T cells sorted from blood, taken at week 24, from a patient treated with tofacitinib. These receptors originate from a human donor with alopecia areata.

The chain links TRBV6-5 to TRBJ1-4; D gene uncertain. This CDR3 region has 14 residues. CDR1 is MNHEY, CDR2 SVGAGI, per germline. V shed 4 bases and J shed 5 bases, with 11 bases lying between them. This chain's CDR3 is CASSSPERNEKLFF. The CDR3 coding sequence is TGTGCCAGCAGTTCACCTGAGCGGAATGAAAAACTGTTTTTT.

The V gene is TRBV2, the J gene TRBJ1-5; 7 bases are a match to TRBD1. V trimming: 2 bases; J trimming: 2 bases; junction bases outside the gene matches: 3. In germline, CDR1 is SNHLY, CDR2 FYNNEI. This CDR3 has 15 amino acids. Written as DNA, the CDR3 is TGTGCCAGCAGTGAATCAACAGGGGGCAATCAGCCCCAGCATTTT. This encodes CASSESTGGNQPQHF. Full variable domain (outside the CDR3, taken from reference TRBV2 and TRBJ1-5): EPEVTQTPSHQVTQMGQEVILRCVPISNHLYFYWYRQILGQKVEFLVSFYNNEISEKSEIFDDQFSVERPDGSNFTLKIRSTKLEDSAMYFCASSESTGGNQPQHFGDGTRLSIL.

The V and J genes are TRBV30 and TRBJ1-3; D is ambiguous. Between the trimmed V and J ends, which lost 0 bases and 4 bases, there was a span of 19 bases. This CDR3 contains 17 residues. Germline assignment: CDR1 GTSNPN and CDR2 SVGIG (reference sequence). CDR3 DNA sequence: TGTGCCTGGAGTGTAGCCTCGGGCGCGGTGGGAGGAAACACCATATATTTT. Amino acids: CAWSVASGAVGGNTIYF.

The chain employs TRBV2 and TRBJ1-1, with a tentative D call TRBD1 (5 bases). The CDR3 is 14 amino acids. Germline CDR1 SNHLY, CDR2 FYNNEI. Trimming left V 6 bases short and J 0 bases short, with 11 bases between. The CDR3, as DNA: TGTGCCAGCAGCCAACAGGTGATGAACACTGAAGCTTTCTTT. It specifies CASSQQVMNTEAFF.

The genes are TRBV6-6 and TRBJ1-5; D gene uncertain. The CDR3 has 16 amino acids. The germline V gene has CDR1 MNHNY and CDR2 SVGAGI (reference sequence). V lost 6 bases and J lost 3, with 18 bases in between. In nucleotides, the CDR3 is TGTGCCAGCAGCTTACCGGGAGGGAGGAACAATCAGCCCCAGCATTTT. Protein: CASSLPGGRNNQPQHF.

This clone showed up just once. V usage is TRBV6-5 and J usage is TRBJ2-5; 12 bases agree with TRBD2. The CDR3 runs to 15 residues. From germline, CDR1 is MNHEY and CDR2 SVGAGI. J gave up 5 bases and V 2 bases, and 3 bases lay outside the gene matches. CDR3 protein: CASSYLAGGRETQYF. The CDR3 bases are TGTGCCAGCAGTTACCTAGCGGGGGGGCGTGAGACCCAGTACTTC.

The J gene is TRBJ2-2, the V gene TRBV6-5; 7 bases are shared with TRBD1. Germline CDR1 is MNHEY and CDR2 is SVGAGI. CDR3 length: 13 residues. Losses at the gene ends were 5 bases for V and 5 bases for J; bases not matched to a gene: 2. CDR3 nucleotides: TGTGCCAGCAGTAACAGGGGAACCGGGGAGCTGTTTTTT. This encodes CASSNRGTGELFF.

J is TRBJ2-5 and V is TRBV9; 7 bases are shared with TRBD1. The CDR3 length is 16 residues. Germline V lookup: CDR1 SGDLS, CDR2 YYNGEE. J lost 5 bases, V lost 0 bases, and 10 bases had no gene match. In nucleotides, the CDR3 is TGTGCCAGCAGCGTAGGCCCCCGACAGGGACAGGAGACCCAGTACTTC. Protein product: CASSVGPRQGQETQYF.